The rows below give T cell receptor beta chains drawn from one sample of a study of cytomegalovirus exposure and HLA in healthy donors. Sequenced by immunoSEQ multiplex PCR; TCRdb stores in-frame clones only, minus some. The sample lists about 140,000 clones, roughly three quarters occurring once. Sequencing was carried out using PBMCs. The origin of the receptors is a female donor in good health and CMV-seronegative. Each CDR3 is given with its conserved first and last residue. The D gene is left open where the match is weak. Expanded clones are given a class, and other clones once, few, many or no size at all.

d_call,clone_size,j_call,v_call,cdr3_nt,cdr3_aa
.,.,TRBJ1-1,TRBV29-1,TGCAGCGTGTCTGGGGGGGATGCCACTGAAGCTTTCTTT,CSVSGGDATEAFF
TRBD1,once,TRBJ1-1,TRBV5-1,TGCGCCAGCAGATCGGGACAGATGAACACTGAAGCTTTCTTT,CASRSGQMNTEAFF
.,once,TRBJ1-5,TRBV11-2,TGTGCCAGCAGCTTCCTAAATCAGCCCCAGCATTTT,CASSFLNQPQHF
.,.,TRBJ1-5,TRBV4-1,TGCGCCAGCAGCCTCGTTACCACAGGGATGGGGAATCAGCCCCAGCATTTT,CASSLVTTGMGNQPQHF
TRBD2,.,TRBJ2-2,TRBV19,TGTGCCAGTAGTATAGATCAGACTAGCGGGAGTTACACCGGGGAGCTGTTTTTT,CASSIDQTSGSYTGELFF
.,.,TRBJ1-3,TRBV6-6,TGTGCCAGCAGACCGGGACACACATTTTCTGGAAACACCATATATTTT,CASRPGHTFSGNTIYF
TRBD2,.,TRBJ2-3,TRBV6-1,TGTGCCAGCAGTGAAGGAGGCGGGAGGACAGATACGCAGTATTTT,CASSEGGGRTDTQYF
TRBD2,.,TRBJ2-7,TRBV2,TGTGCCAGCGAGGGACTATCAATCTACGAGCAGTACTTC,CASEGLSIYEQYF
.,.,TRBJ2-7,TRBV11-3,TGTGCCAGCGGTGGCGCGACACCGACCTACGAGCAGTACTTC,CASGGATPTYEQYF
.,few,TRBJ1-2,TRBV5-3,TGTGCCAGAAGCGACCCACCGAAGCGGGAGTTTAACTATGGCTACACCTTC,CARSDPPKREFNYGYTF
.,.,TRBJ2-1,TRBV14,TGTGCCAGCAGCCTATGGCGGAATGAGCAGTTCTTC,CASSLWRNEQFF
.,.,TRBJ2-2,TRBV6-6,TGTGCCAGCAGTTCTCGCCTCGGGGGCGGGGAGCTGTTTTTT,CASSSRLGGGELFF
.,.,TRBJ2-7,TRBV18,TGTGCCAGCTCACCAGGCCCTTCCTACGAGCAGTACTTC,CASSPGPSYEQYF
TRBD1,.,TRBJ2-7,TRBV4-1,TGCGCCAGCAGCCAAGACCGGGACAGGGGATCCTACGAGCAGTACTTC,CASSQDRDRGSYEQYF
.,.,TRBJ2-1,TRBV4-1,TGCGCCAGCAGCCAAGGGAGGACCCAGACGGTGCAGTTCTTC,CASSQGRTQTVQFF
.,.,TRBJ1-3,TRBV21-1,TGTGCCAGCAGCACGGTGCTCTCTGGAAACACCATATATTTT,CASSTVLSGNTIYF
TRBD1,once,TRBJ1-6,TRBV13,TGTGCCAGCAGCTCGACAGGGGCCAATTCACCCCTCCACTTT,CASSSTGANSPLHF
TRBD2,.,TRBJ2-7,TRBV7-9,TGTGCCAGCAGCCCTAGCGGGAGGGTGCCCTACGAGCAGTACTTC,CASSPSGRVPYEQYF
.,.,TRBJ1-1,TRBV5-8,TGTGCCAGCAGGGCCTCCGACAGGAACACTGAAGCTTTCTTT,CASRASDRNTEAFF
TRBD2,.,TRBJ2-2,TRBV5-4,TGTGCCAGCAGCTCGGGGGCTAGCGGGACCGGGGAGCTGTTTTTT,CASSSGASGTGELFF
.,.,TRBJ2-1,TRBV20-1,TGCAGTGCTAGCGACAATGAGCAGTTCTTC,CSASDNEQFF
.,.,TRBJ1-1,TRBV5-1,TGCGCCAGCAGCTTGTTGGGCCTGTCCACTGAAGCTTTCTTT,CASSLLGLSTEAFF
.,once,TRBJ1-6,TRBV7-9,TGTGCCAGCAGCCGAGTAAATTCACCCCTCCACTTT,CASSRVNSPLHF
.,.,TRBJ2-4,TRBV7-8,TGTGCCAGCAGCTTAAGGCTAGATGACATTCAGTACTTC,CASSLRLDDIQYF
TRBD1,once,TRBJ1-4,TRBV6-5,TGTGCCAGCAGTCGGACAGGGGCTAATGAAAAACTGTTTTTT,CASSRTGANEKLFF
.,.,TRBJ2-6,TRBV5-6,TGTGCCAGCAGCTTTTCTTCTTATTCTGGGGCCAACGTCCTGACTTTC,CASSFSSYSGANVLTF
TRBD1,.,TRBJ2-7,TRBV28,TGTGCCAGCAGTTCCCCCCGGACAGGGGCCTCCTACGAGCAGTACTTC,CASSSPRTGASYEQYF
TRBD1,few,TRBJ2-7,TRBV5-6,TGTGCCAGCAGCTTAGGGGGCCACGAGCAGTACTTC,CASSLGGHEQYF
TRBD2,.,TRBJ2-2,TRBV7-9,TGTGCCAGCAGGAAACCCGGGACTAGCGGTCTGTTTTTT,CASRKPGTSGLFF
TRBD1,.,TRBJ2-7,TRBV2,TGTGCCAGCAGTCAAGAACAGGGGGACGAGCAGTACTTC,CASSQEQGDEQYF
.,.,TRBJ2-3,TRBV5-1,TGCGCCAGCAGCTTGGCTGTCGCGGCTCGTTCAGATACGCAGTATTTT,CASSLAVAARSDTQYF
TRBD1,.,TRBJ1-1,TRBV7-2,TGTGCCAGCAGCTCAGAACAGGGGCTGAACACTGAAGCTTTCTTT,CASSSEQGLNTEAFF
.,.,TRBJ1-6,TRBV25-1,TGTGCCAGCTTCAGGGCTAATTCACCCCTCCACTTT,CASFRANSPLHF
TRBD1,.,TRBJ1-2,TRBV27,TGTGCCAGCAGTTTATTGGGGGACAGTTATGGCTACACCTTC,CASSLLGDSYGYTF
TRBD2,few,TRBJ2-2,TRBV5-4,TGTGCCAGCAGCCGTCGGGGAGCGGGGGGGACCGGGGAGCTGTTTTTT,CASSRRGAGGTGELFF
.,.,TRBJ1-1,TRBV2,TGTGCCAGCAGGCCCTCACGAGCGAACACTGAAGCTTTCTTT,CASRPSRANTEAFF
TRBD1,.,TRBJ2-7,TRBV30,TGTGCCTGGAGTGCAGGGGGCGAGCAGTACTTC,CAWSAGGEQYF
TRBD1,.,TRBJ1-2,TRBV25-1,TGTGCCAGCAGTGTGCAGGGGGGCTATGGCTACACCTTC,CASSVQGGYGYTF